The clone carrying this T cell receptor beta chain has a count of ten or more. Its target is unknown. The data stem from a study of early T cells in non-severe SARS-CoV-2 infection. At the level of the study: Sequencing input comprised bulk RNA from unsorted whole blood; chain pairing was not available.

One entry per CDR3 protein, called by TCRdb with MiXCR from the 5' RACE reads. The table has 70,000 to 85,000 distinct CDR3 sequences, about an eighth seen once. Study outcomes and limitations: Comparison of clonotypes with VDJdb favored anti-spike CD8 responses while missing private and CD4 specificities.

The TCR sequence derives from an adult who was a healthcare worker with PCR-confirmed SARS-CoV-2 infection or an uninfected control (not recorded which). The sample taken for sequencing was whole blood.

The CDR3 nucleotides are TGTGCCAGCAGCCACGACGTCTCCTACGAGCAGTACTTC. Its translation is CASSHDVSYEQYF. The chain uses TRBV7-6 and TRBJ2-7; no definite D call. V was clipped by 5 bases and J by 0 bases, with 8 bases between them. CDR1 is SGHVS, CDR2 FNYEAQ, per germline. This CDR3 comprises 13 residues. Full variable domain (remainder filled in from reference TRBV7-6 and TRBJ2-7): GAGVSQSPRYKVTKRGQDVALRCDPISGHVSLYWYRQALGQGPEFLTYFNYEAQQDKSGLPNDRFSAERPEGSISTLTIQRTEQRDSAMYRCASSHDVSYEQYFGPGTRLTVT.